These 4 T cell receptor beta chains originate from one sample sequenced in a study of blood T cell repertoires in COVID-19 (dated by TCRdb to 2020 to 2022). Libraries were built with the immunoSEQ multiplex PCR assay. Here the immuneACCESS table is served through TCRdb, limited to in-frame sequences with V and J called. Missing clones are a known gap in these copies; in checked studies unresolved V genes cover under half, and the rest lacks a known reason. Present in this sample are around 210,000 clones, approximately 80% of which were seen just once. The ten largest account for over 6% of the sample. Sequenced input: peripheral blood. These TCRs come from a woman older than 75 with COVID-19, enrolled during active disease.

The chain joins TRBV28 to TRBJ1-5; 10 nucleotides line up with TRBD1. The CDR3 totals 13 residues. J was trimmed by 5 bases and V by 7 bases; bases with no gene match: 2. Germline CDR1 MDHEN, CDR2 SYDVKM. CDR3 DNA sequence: TGTGCCAGCACGGGACAGGGGTATCAGCCCCAGCATTTT. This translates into CASTGQGYQPQHF.

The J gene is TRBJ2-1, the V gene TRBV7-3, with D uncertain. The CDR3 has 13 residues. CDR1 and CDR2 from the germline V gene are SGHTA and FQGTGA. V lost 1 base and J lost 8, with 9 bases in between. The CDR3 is CASSLNFRDEQFF. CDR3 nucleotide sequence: TGTGCCAGCAGCTTAAACTTTCGGGATGAGCAGTTCTTC.

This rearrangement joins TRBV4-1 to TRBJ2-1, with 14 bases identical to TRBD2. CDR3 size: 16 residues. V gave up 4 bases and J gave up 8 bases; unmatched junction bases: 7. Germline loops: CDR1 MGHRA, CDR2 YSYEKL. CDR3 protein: CASSRAGTSGSYEQFF. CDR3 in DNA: TGCGCCAGCAGCCGAGCCGGGACTAGCGGGAGTTATGAGCAGTTCTTC.

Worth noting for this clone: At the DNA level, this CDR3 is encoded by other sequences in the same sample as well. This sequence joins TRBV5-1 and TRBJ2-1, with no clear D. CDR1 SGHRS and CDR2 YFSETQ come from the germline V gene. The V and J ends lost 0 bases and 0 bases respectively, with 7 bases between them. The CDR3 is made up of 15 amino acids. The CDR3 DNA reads TGCGCCAGCAGCTTGGGGTCTAGCTCCTACAATGAGCAGTTCTTC. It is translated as CASSLGSSSYNEQFF.